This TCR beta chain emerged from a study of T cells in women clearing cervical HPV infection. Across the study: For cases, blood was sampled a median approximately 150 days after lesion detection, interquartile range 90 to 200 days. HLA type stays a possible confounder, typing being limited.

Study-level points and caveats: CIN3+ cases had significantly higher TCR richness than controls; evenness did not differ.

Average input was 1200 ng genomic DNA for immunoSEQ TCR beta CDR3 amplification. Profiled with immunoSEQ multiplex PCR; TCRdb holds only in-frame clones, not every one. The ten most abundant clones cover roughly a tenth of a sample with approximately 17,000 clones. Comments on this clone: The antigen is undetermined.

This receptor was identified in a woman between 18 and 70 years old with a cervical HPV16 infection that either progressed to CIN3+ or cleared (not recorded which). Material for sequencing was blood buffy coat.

The CDR3 bases that were read are TGCGCCAGCAGCTTGGGGGGACAGAACACCGGGGAG. Encoded protein: CASSLGGQNTGE. The whole CDR3 reads CASSLGGQNTGELFF. V and J are TRBV5-1 and TRBJ2-2; D may be TRBD1 (6 bases). The sequenced fragment ends 3 residues before the CDR3 boundary, so the rest is inferred from the germline J gene. Germline CDR1 reads SGHRS; CDR2 reads YFSETQ. This CDR3 is built from 15 residues. Trimming shortened V by 0 bases and J by 1 base, and 7 bases separated the two germline ends.